Listed here is a single T cell receptor (beta chain). Its antigen specificity is not known. It has no much larger one-base neighbor in the sample; base qualities were not kept. These data belong to a study of cytomegalovirus exposure and HLA in healthy donors (dated by TCRdb to about 2017). For the study in its entirety: An earlier analysis of some 600 of the donors reported 276 Gb of sequence data and approximately 120 million unique TCR beta sequences obtained from roughly 170 million T cells. About 280 gigabases of sequencing data and approximately 85 million unique TCR sequences were included in an early release covering around 650 HLA-typed donors. Of the roughly 400 genotyped donors, 81% were placed in the genetic ancestry cluster associated with self-reported Caucasian donors. The study aimed to test whether cataloging public T cell receptors could reveal signatures of past pathogen exposure. Using immunosequencing, the study profiled T cell repertoires from 666 subjects and related those repertoires to cytomegalovirus serostatus. Along with the roughly 710-subject first cohort, a separate validation cohort of about 110 different subjects was used. To predict cytomegalovirus infection status, the study brought together high-throughput TCR immunosequencing, statistical association of individual TCRs with disease status, and machine learning. A later analysis re-analyzed previously published TCR beta repertoires from hundreds of donors and added high-resolution HLA genotyping to study TCR occurrence patterns. The later analysis used no new phenotypic data to find candidate immune exposures, relying instead on TCR beta sequences and their occurrence across donors. In an earlier analysis of a few hundred of the donors, high-throughput TCR beta sequencing was used to judge whether each TCR beta V gene segment behaved as functional or pseudogenic. Donor age, sex, ethnicity and CMV serostatus were compiled together with the repertoire data. A later genetic analysis took genome-wide SNP genotypes for about three fifths of the 666 donors and used that subset as a discovery cohort. All discovery cohort repertoires had been generated using a single sequencing platform. Both class I and class II loci were covered by HLA typing, at four-digit resolution. The number of typed donors differed by locus: about 620-640 for A, B, C, DRB1 and DQB1; approximately 530 for DQA1; 606 for DPA1; and roughly 450 for DPB1. Roughly 5 DR-DQ haplotypes were treated as single units for association and clustering because of strong linkage in the cohort. Across 398 genotyped donors of the cohort, an average of about 250,000 unique TCR beta nucleotide sequences per donor were sequenced, and approximately 17% of those sequences were non-productive.

The cohort comprised fewer than 700 healthy bone marrow donors. At the time of sampling, all cohort members were nominally healthy, though unrecorded immune exposures were likely present. The donor was CMV seropositive and belonged to the group of more than 250 seropositive cohort members. Each donor provided a peripheral blood sample, and peripheral blood mononuclear cells were used for TCR beta sequencing. The Qiagen DNeasy Blood Extraction Kit was used to extract genomic DNA from the blood cell samples. Results the study describes overall, beyond this receptor: Because HLA typing was missing for some donors at each locus, association tests included only the typed subset. A further reported finding was that TCR beta sequences accurately predicted the HLA-A and HLA-B alleles for most subjects in the first cohort. Specific HLA alleles were associated with more than 15,000 TCR beta sequences at a false discovery rate of 0.05 in a later analysis. The classifier was reported to diagnose cytomegalovirus status with high specificity and sensitivity in both the original cohort and the validation cohort. Several of the top co-occurrence clusters appeared to be linked to parvovirus B19, influenza, CMV and Epstein-Barr virus, according to a later analysis. In the study, about 150 TCR beta chains were listed as associated with cytomegalovirus. When HLA alleles, especially DR and DQ, strongly co-occurred, attributing TCR associations to individual alleles was difficult. Across donors, most TCR sequences were observed very rarely, whereas some public TCRs were present in many individuals. About 15 rarely observed V segments, including chromosome 9 orphons, were excluded from the earlier analysis of some 590 of the donors because counts were too low. An association between a missense DCLRE1C variant and V-gene and J-gene trimming of TCR beta chains was found in a later genetic analysis and replicated in an independent cohort. A cluster of highly shared sequence variants was judged likely to be a technical artifact of the sequencing pipeline. According to a later genetic analysis, donors in an Asian-associated ancestry cluster had fewer N-insertions in productive TCRs than the roughly 670-donor mean. A later analysis found that most CMV-associated TCR beta chains appeared HLA-restricted, with HLA associations seemingly driven largely by CMV exposure. For the cohort, immune exposure information was limited to CMV serostatus. In a later analysis, HLA-associated TCR beta chains showed more clonal expansion and lower generation probabilities than non-associated chains that were equally common. Three of the identified cytomegalovirus-associated TCR beta chains were confirmed in vitro to be specific for cytomegalovirus antigens. In a later analysis, the rate of TCR association differed among HLA loci, with DRB1 alleles having the most associated TCRs and HLA-C alleles having the fewest. The 87-base-pair reads could not distinguish some IMGT-functional V segments, including TRBV6-2 and TRBV6-3, so those segments were excluded. The presence/absence analyses assumed that sequencing depth was roughly uniform across donors, and that assumption may not be true. In this cohort, only TCR beta chains were sequenced, and detectable features were limited by the absence of alpha or paired-chain data. In an earlier analysis of some 500 of the donors, most TCR beta V segments appeared in productive rearrangements about 87% or about 30% of the time, broadly matching IMGT annotations. According to the authors, the approach could potentially be generalized to other disease states and immunological phenotypes. Correlated functional status among segregating V segments might be attributable to linkage disequilibrium, but an unknown experimental factor could not be ruled out.

Including the terminal cysteine and phenylalanine, the CDR3 comprises 13 residues. Here the CDR3 DNA is all that survives: 39 bases in frame from base 1. From V the trimming removes 3 bases and from J it removes 6 bases, while the gene matches leave 4 bases of the junction unaccounted for. Receptor amplification or capture employed the immunoSEQ multiplex PCR assay. For the multiplex PCR, a mixture combining 60 forward primers for TCR Vbeta segments and 13 reverse primers for TCR Jbeta segments was used. Amplification of the CDR3 region of rearranged TCR beta genes was performed with a multiplex PCR assay on genomic DNA. On the Illumina HiSeq System, the amplified TCR beta libraries were sequenced as 87-base-pair reads. As for how the authors treated the data: In a later analysis, approximately 74 million unique TCR beta chains were counted across the roughly 610 repertoires, and approximately 9.9 million of these chains were shared by at least two donors. To remove PCR and sequencing errors, raw reads were error-corrected and collapsed into unique sequences using a nearest-neighbor algorithm that merged closely related sequences. Alignment of CDR3 sequences to IMGT reference sequences was used to assign V, D and J gene segments. For a sequence to be retained, a match of at least six nucleotides to both a V gene segment and a J gene segment was required. Rearrangements were classified as productive when the CDR3 lacked stop codons and remained in frame with V and J, and all other rearrangements were classified as non-productive. CDR3 was defined according to IMGT convention as the region running from the second conserved V-encoded cysteine to the conserved J-encoded phenylalanine. Sequences without an unambiguous match to a single V gene segment were excluded from the earlier analysis of 450 to 750 of the donors. An earlier analysis of almost 600 of the donors classified V segments as functional when productive rearrangements were above 56.7% and as segregating when the standard deviation between donors was above 5%. To diagnose cytomegalovirus status from the catalog of TCR beta chain sequences, a statistical classification framework was built. A later analysis assigned V and J genes by comparing TCR nucleotide sequences with IMGT/GENE-DB human TR gene sequences. In a later analysis, CDR3 sequences and most-parsimonious VDJ recombination scenarios were assigned using the TCRdist pipeline. In a later analysis, every TCR beta chain was defined by the combination of its CDR3 amino acid sequence and its V-gene family, and reads without a unique V-gene family were dropped. To address suspected cross-contamination and a sequencing artifact, a later analysis removed approximately 590 highly shared, low-generation-probability nucleotide sequences. A later analysis calculated a clonal expansion index for each public chain from normalized within-repertoire ranks of inferred template counts. A later analysis computed generation probabilities with a VDJ recombination model fitted to out-of-frame rearrangements, and checked the results against IGoR. A later analysis scored TCR-TCR, TCR-HLA and TCR-CMV co-occurrence with hypergeometric tests, applying a repertoire-size bias correction to TCR pairs. In a later analysis, false discovery rates were estimated by permuting HLA or CMV assignments 20 times. In a later analysis, co-occurring TCRs were grouped with DBSCAN, and TCRdist sequence similarity was added when clustering was performed within HLA-allele-positive subsets. Repertoires with fewer than 30,000 or more than 120,000 public chains, plus five repertoires with anomalous nucleotide sharing, were excluded from co-occurrence clustering. TCRdb took over this immuneACCESS table, retaining in-frame rearrangements with V and J assigned. Such tables are incomplete; in checked studies, under half of the missing clones stem from an unresolved V gene, and the remainder is unexplained. V, J and clone size are those of that table, while D and trimming were read from the DNA. Across this sample there are approximately 140,000 clones, with over 60% seen only once. Of the sample, over 1% falls within the top ten clones.

Material for sequencing was PBMCs. This clonotype was sampled from a male donor in good health and CMV-seropositive. The chain couples TRBV6-7 to TRBJ2-7; 8 of the junction bases match TRBD1. TRBV6-7 is classed as an ORF, of uncertain function. The DNA reads TGTGCCAGCAGTTATCAGGGGGCCCGCGAGCAGTACTTC. This translates into CASSYQGAREQYF.